What follows describes a single T cell receptor (beta chain). This CDR3 has 16 residues. Trimming took 9 bases from V and 0 from J; bases not matched to a gene: 6. Germline CDR1 is SNHLY and CDR2 is FYNNEI. Calling Graves' hyperthyroidism stable meant ophthalmopathy did not progress within 18 months. The patients, who ranged from 18 to 65 in age, presented with newly diagnosed hyperthyroidism lasting under 2 months. Diagnosing involved the use of clinical symptoms, serum thyroxine and TRAb, thyroid ultrasound and orbital computed tomography. RNA transcripts yielded amplified TCR beta CDR3 regions. RT-PCR in the first round (using the HTBI primer set) targeted the TCR CDR3. TCRdb re-called the multiplex PCR reads through MiXCR, storing one row per CDR3 protein. The data hold about 350,000 distinct CDR3 sequences, with about 15% observed a single time. This entry comes from a study of T cells in Graves' hyperthyroidism and ophthalmopathy.

The receptor comes from a woman in her twenties or thirties with Graves' hyperthyroidism. The sequenced sample was blood. This sequence joins TRBV2 and TRBJ2-1; TRBD2 matches 12 bases. CDR3 coding DNA: TGTGCCAGTCGGACTAGCGGGGCTAGCTCCTACAATGAGCAGTTCTTC. Its translation is CASRTSGASSYNEQFF.